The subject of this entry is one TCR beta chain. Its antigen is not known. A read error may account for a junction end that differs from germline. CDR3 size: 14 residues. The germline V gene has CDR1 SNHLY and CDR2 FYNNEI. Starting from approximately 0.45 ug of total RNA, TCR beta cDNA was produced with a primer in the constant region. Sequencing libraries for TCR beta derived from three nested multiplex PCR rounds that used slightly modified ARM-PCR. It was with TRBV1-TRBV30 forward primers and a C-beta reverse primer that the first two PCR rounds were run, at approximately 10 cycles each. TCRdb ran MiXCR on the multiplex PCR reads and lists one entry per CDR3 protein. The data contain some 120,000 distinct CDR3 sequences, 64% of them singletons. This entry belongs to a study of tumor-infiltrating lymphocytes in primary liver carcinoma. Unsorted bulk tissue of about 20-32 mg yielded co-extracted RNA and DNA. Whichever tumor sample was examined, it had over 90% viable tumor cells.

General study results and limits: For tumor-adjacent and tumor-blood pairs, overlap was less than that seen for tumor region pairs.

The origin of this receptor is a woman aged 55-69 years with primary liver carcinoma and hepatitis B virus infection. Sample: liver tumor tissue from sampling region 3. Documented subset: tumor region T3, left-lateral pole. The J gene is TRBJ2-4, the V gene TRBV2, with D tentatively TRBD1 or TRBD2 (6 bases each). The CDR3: CTSWAGGGENIQYF. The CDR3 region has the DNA TGTACCAGCTGGGCCGGGGGCGGGGAAAACATTCAGTACTTC.